The clone carrying this TCR beta chain appeared a few times. The sample originates from a study of early T cells in non-severe SARS-CoV-2 infection. Researchers attached unique molecular identifiers to individual cDNA molecules. TCRdb passed the 5' RACE reads through MiXCR, listing each CDR3 protein once. The sample contains more than 50,000 distinct CDR3 sequences, roughly 9.2% of which appear only once. The ends were cut back, 4 bases at V and 7 bases at J, with 19 bases in the middle. This CDR3 contains 15 residues. From germline, CDR1 is MNHEY and CDR2 SMNVEV (reference sequence). The clonotype comes from an adult who was a healthcare worker with PCR-confirmed SARS-CoV-2 infection or an uninfected control (not recorded which). Sequencing was carried out using whole blood. This sequence joins TRBV27 and TRBJ1-2; D unclear. The CDR3 DNA reads as TGTGCCAGCAGTTCCCGCAACGCTGGGAATGGTGGCTACACCTTC. Translating gives CASSSRNAGNGGYTF.